Following are 10 T cell receptor beta chains from one sample sequenced in a study of shared clonotypes between healthy human individuals. The repertoire was sequenced with immunoSEQ multiplex PCR; TCRdb's copy has only in-frame clones and lacks some. This sample has some 470,000 clones; about three quarters occur once, and the top ten carry 10% to 15%. Sequenced material: PBMCs. These receptor sequences come from a middle-aged woman in good health. Some clones in this sample may be carry-over from other donors' samples.

This clone was found a few times. J is TRBJ2-1 and V is TRBV7-2; D perhaps matches TRBD1 (6 bases). The V end lost 4 bases, the J end lost 8 bases, and 15 bases lay between the germline ends. The length of the CDR3 is 14 residues. Germline values: CDR1 SGHTA, CDR2 FQGNSA. Here the CDR3 DNA reads TGTGCCAGCAGCTACCGGACAGTTGGCGATGAGCAGTTCTTC. It codes for CASSYRTVGDEQFF.

The chain has TRBV7-2 and TRBJ1-1; D is ambiguous. Trimming took 3 bases from V and 1 from J, leaving 9 bases between them. Germline CDR1 reads SGHTA; CDR2 reads FQGNSA. The CDR3 length is 14 residues. CDR3 DNA: TGTGCCAGCAGCTTTTTTCCACCGAACACTGAAGCTTTCTTT. Amino acids: CASSFFPPNTEAFF.

The table lists this clone with a few counts. The rearrangement joins TRBV4-1 to TRBJ1-5; D remains unclear. The V gene lost 0 bases and the J gene lost 5 bases, with 11 bases spanning the gap. There are 15 residues in the CDR3. The germline CDR1 and CDR2 sequences are MGHRA and YSYEKL. CDR3 bases: TGCGCCAGCAGCCAAGATGGAGGGATCGATCAGCCCCAGCATTTT. Residues: CASSQDGGIDQPQHF.

The chain employs TRBV25-1 and TRBJ2-7; 8 bases line up with TRBD2. With V trimmed by 3 bases and J by 7 bases, 8 bases remained unmatched. Per the germline V gene, CDR1 is MGHDK and CDR2 is SYGVNS. CDR3 length: 14 residues. Here the CDR3 reads CASSDSGGPEEQYF. The CDR3 DNA is TGTGCCAGCAGTGATTCGGGAGGGCCGGAAGAGCAGTACTTC.

The chain combines TRBV27 with TRBJ2-1, with D possibly being TRBD2 (6 bases). The CDR3 consists of 15 residues. Trimming shortened V by 4 bases and J by 4 bases, and 14 bases separated the two germline ends. From germline, CDR1 is MNHEY and CDR2 SMNVEV (reference sequence). The CDR3 bases are TGTGCCAGCAGTTCTTACGGGGGTCTTTACAATGAGCAGTTCTTC. The encoded protein is CASSSYGGLYNEQFF.

The V gene is TRBV9, the J gene TRBJ1-2; D is uncertain. The V gene lost 3 bases and the J gene lost 2 bases, with 8 bases spanning the gap. The CDR3 has 13 residues. In germline, CDR1 is SGDLS, CDR2 YYNGEE. CDR3 sequence (DNA): TGTGCCAGCAGCGGCGATTCGAACTATGGCTACACCTTC. Protein product: CASSGDSNYGYTF.

In its sample, this clone was seen many times. This chain links TRBV14 with TRBJ2-7, with D unclear. Germline CDR1 is SGHDN and CDR2 is FVKESK. This CDR3 contains 12 residues. Trimming took off 4 bases at V and 2 bases at J, with 6 bases between the two ends. The CDR3 is CASSPVPYEQYF. Here the CDR3 DNA reads TGTGCCAGCAGCCCGGTGCCCTACGAGCAGTACTTC.

V and J are TRBV6-4 and TRBJ1-1, with D possibly being TRBD1 (5 bases). Trimming shortened V by 6 bases and J by 7 bases, and 15 bases separated the two germline ends. CDR3 size: 13 residues. The germline V gene encodes CDR1 MRHNA and CDR2 SNTAGT. The CDR3 spells CASRPRLDSEAFF. For the CDR3, the DNA is TGTGCCAGCAGACCCCGGTTAGACAGTGAAGCTTTCTTT.

The J gene is TRBJ1-4, the V gene TRBV18; weak D call: TRBD1 (6 bases). Trimming cost V 4 bases and J 5 bases, with 14 bases left between them. The CDR3 sequence is 15 residues long. Germline values: CDR1 KGHSH, CDR2 LQKENI. For the CDR3, the DNA is TGTGCCAGCTCACGAGAACAGGGAACCAATGAAAAACTGTTTTTT. Amino acids: CASSREQGTNEKLFF.

The rearrangement uses TRBV6-1 and TRBJ2-1, with 9 bases lining up with TRBD2. The J segment lost 8 bases and the V segment lost 7 bases, leaving 12 bases of the junction unmatched. The germline gives CDR1 MNHNS, CDR2 SASEGT. The CDR3 has 15 residues. The CDR3 region is CASKTGLAGGDEQFF. CDR3 bases: TGTGCCAGCAAGACGGGACTAGCCGGCGGCGATGAGCAGTTCTTC.